Here is one TCR beta chain with its context. Clones were read by immunoSEQ multiplex PCR, and TCRdb kept only the in-frame ones, dropping some. The sample lists roughly 260,000 clones, almost 90% seen once, with under 0.45% in the top ten. The sample is drawn from a study of cytomegalovirus exposure and HLA in healthy donors. Study-wide background: The roughly 700 first-cohort repertoires shared a platform with the 130 or so validation repertoires, as reported in a later analysis.

CDR1 MGHRA and CDR2 YSYEKL come from the germline V gene. The CDR3 covers 13 residues. V shed 0 bases and J 7 bases; nucleotides not matched to a gene: 3. The TCR was taken from a woman under 30 in good health and CMV-seronegative. Material: PBMCs. The chain carries TRBV4-1 and TRBJ2-7, with TRBD2 identical over 7 bases. The CDR3: CASSQDRAGEQYV. CDR3 coding DNA: TGCGCCAGCAGCCAAGATCGAGCGGGGGAGCAGTACGTC.